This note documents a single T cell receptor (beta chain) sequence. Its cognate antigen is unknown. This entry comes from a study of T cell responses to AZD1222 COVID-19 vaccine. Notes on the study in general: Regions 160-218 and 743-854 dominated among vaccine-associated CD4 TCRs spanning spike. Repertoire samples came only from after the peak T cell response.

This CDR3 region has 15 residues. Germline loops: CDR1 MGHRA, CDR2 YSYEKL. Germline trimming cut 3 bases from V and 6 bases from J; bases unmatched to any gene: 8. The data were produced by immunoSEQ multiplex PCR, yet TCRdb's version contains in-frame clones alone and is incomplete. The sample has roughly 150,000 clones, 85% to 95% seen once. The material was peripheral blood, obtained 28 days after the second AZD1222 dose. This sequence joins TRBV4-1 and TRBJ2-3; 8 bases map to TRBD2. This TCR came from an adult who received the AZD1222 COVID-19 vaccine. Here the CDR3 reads CASSHPGTSSDTQYF. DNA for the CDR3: TGCGCCAGCAGCCATCCCGGGACTAGTTCGGATACGCAGTATTTT.